This entry lists 26 T cell receptor beta chains sequenced from one sample in a study of memory CD4+ T cells and cytomegalovirus serostatus (dated by TCRdb to between 2018 and 2021). Single viable CD3+CD4+CD8-CD45RO+ cells were sorted as memory CD4+ T cells on a FACSAria II. The method behind the library was the immunoSEQ multiplex PCR assay. TCRdb obtained this table from immuneACCESS and retained in-frame rearrangements with V and J assigned. These tables miss some clones; where compared with another copy, unresolved V genes account for less than half of the shortfall, and the remainder is unexplained. The sample has about 75,000 clones on record, just under 80% of them singletons. Together, the top ten hold just over 2.5% of the sample. The sequenced material came from memory CD4+ T cells from blood. The receptors stem from an adult in good health and CMV-seropositive.

The rearrangement links TRBV7-2 to TRBJ2-6, with 9 bases fitting TRBD1. V dropped 5 bases and J dropped 2; count of bases not matched to a gene: 7. This CDR3 is 17 amino acids long. The V gene's germline CDR1 is SGHTA and CDR2 FQGNSA. The CDR3 region is CASSPRDRVPGANVLTF. Written as DNA, the CDR3 is TGTGCCAGCAGCCCCCGGGACAGGGTACCTGGGGCCAACGTCCTGACTTTC.

DNA for the CDR3: TGTGCCAGTAGTTCGCGGACAGGAGGCTATGGCTACACCTTC. Protein sequence: CASSSRTGGYGYTF. This rearrangement joins TRBV19 to TRBJ1-2; 7 bases are a match to TRBD1. The CDR3 is 14 residues long. The trim removed 5 bases at V and 4 bases at J, leaving 7 bases unmatched. The germline gives CDR1 LNHDA, CDR2 SQIVND (reference sequence). Full variable domain (rest looked up from reference TRBV19 and TRBJ1-2): DGGITQSPKYLFRKEGQNVTLSCEQNLNHDAMYWYRQDPGQGLRLIYYSQIVNDFQKGDIAEGYSVSREKKESFPLTVTSAQKNPTAFYLCASSSRTGGYGYTFGSGTRLTVV.

The CDR3 loop is CASSQDWVGRGEKLFF. CDR3 in DNA: TGTGCCAGCAGCCAAGACTGGGTGGGAAGGGGTGAAAAACTGTTTTTT. The chain joins TRBV4-2 to TRBJ1-4; tentatively, D is TRBD1 (5 bases). The length of the CDR3 is 16 residues. The germline V gene has CDR1 LGHNA and CDR2 YNFKEQ. Trimming removed 0 bases at V and 7 bases at J, with 15 bases between.

The chain uses TRBV18 and TRBJ2-2; a possible D gene is TRBD1 (5 bases). Germline V CDR1 and CDR2: KGHSH, LQKENI. CDR3 length equals 16 residues. V lost 0 bases to trimming and J lost 5 bases, with 13 bases between them. This CDR3 reads CASSPPGRVRTGELFF. CDR3 DNA sequence: TGTGCCAGCTCACCACCAGGCAGGGTCAGGACCGGGGAGCTGTTTTTT.

The V gene is TRBV19, the J gene TRBJ1-1; 9 nucleotides agree with TRBD1. CDR3 length equals 15 residues. The junction had 9 bases not matched to a gene; V was cut back by 5 bases and J by 5 bases. Germline CDR1 reads LNHDA; CDR2 reads SQIVND (reference sequence). The CDR3 bases are TGTGCCAGTAGTGACAGGGGGGGAGTAGAGACTGAAGCTTTCTTT. This codes for CASSDRGGVETEAFF.

The gene calls are TRBV5-1 and TRBJ2-3; 11 positions agree with TRBD2. Unmatched junction bases numbered 4, after V lost 0 bases and J lost 4 bases. CDR3 size: 16 residues. Germline loops: CDR1 SGHRS, CDR2 YFSETQ. This chain's CDR3 is CASSLEALAGADTQYF. The CDR3, as DNA: TGCGCCAGCAGCTTGGAGGCACTAGCGGGAGCAGATACGCAGTATTTT.

The rearrangement uses TRBV9 and TRBJ2-3, with a weak D call TRBD1 (5 bases). The CDR3 loop spans 14 amino acids. Germline loops: CDR1 SGDLS, CDR2 YYNGEE. Trimming pared 0 bases from V and 4 bases from J, leaving 9 bases between. The CDR3 region is CASSVDRWADTQYF. The DNA of the CDR3 is TGTGCCAGCAGCGTAGACAGGTGGGCAGATACGCAGTATTTT.

The chain links TRBV19 to TRBJ1-1, with TRBD1 as a possible D gene (6 bases). This CDR3 region has 14 residues. V was cut by 7 bases and J by 4 bases, with 16 bases left in between. Per germline, CDR1 LNHDA and CDR2 SQIVND (reference sequence). This chain's CDR3 is CASTQGQAGTEAFF. In DNA, the CDR3 is TGTGCCAGTACCCAGGGGCAGGCGGGCACTGAAGCTTTCTTT. The entire variable domain, with the rest obtained from reference TRBV19 and TRBJ1-1, is as follows: DGGITQSPKYLFRKEGQNVTLSCEQNLNHDAMYWYRQDPGQGLRLIYYSQIVNDFQKGDIAEGYSVSREKKESFPLTVTSAQKNPTAFYLCASTQGQAGTEAFFGQGTRLTVV.

This chain uses TRBV7-7 with TRBJ2-5; a weak D match, TRBD2 (5 bases). CDR3 length: 13 amino acids. Per germline, CDR1 SSHAT and CDR2 FNYEAQ (reference sequence). The CDR3 sequence: CATRRFGGETQYF. The CDR3 DNA follows: TGTGCTACCCGGAGGTTTGGAGGAGAGACCCAGTACTTC.

The gene calls are TRBV4-1 and TRBJ2-5; D is possibly TRBD2 (6 bases). V lost 4 bases and J lost 4, with 13 bases in between. CDR1 and CDR2 (germline): MGHRA, YSYEKL. The CDR3 is 14 amino acids. This CDR3 reads CASSRLGGGETQYF. CDR3 sequence (DNA): TGCGCCAGCAGCCGACTAGGAGGAGGAGAGACCCAGTACTTC.

The rearrangement uses TRBV10-3 and TRBJ1-1, with D maybe TRBD1 (5 bases). Trimming cost V 2 bases and J 3 bases, with 13 bases left between them. The CDR3 has 15 residues. Germline values: CDR1 ENHRY, CDR2 SYGVKD. The CDR3 is CAISEGGGGDTEAFF. The CDR3 DNA follows: TGTGCCATCAGTGAGGGTGGGGGGGGTGACACTGAAGCTTTCTTT.

The J gene is TRBJ1-2, the V gene TRBV7-2; 12 bases fit TRBD1. This CDR3 is 18 amino acids long. CDR1 is SGHTA and CDR2 is FQGNSA in the germline V gene. Losses at the gene ends were 1 base for V and 4 bases for J; bases not matched to a gene: 10. CDR3 residues: CASSLDPPGQGAGYGYTF. The CDR3 bases are TGTGCCAGCAGCTTAGATCCCCCGGGACAGGGGGCCGGCTATGGCTACACCTTC.

This chain connects TRBV19 to TRBJ2-2; 10 positions agree with TRBD1. CDR1 is LNHDA, CDR2 SQIVND, per germline (reference sequence). The CDR3 totals 18 residues. Unmatched junction bases numbered 16, after V lost 5 bases and J lost 7 bases. The chain's CDR3 is CASSYRDRGRGVNGELFF. The CDR3 bases are TGTGCCAGTAGTTACCGGGACAGGGGAAGGGGAGTTAACGGGGAGCTGTTTTTT.

This clone was seen once. This sample also contains other DNA sequences that code for the same CDR3. The J gene is TRBJ2-3, the V gene TRBV7-2, with D possibly called TRBD1 or TRBD2 (5 bases each). The CDR3 loop spans 13 amino acids. The germline V gene encodes CDR1 SGHTA and CDR2 FQGNSA. V was pared by 1 base and J by 5 bases, with 7 bases between. The CDR3 DNA sequence: TGTGCCAGCAGCTTAGTTGGGGGAGATACGCAGTATTTT. Its protein is CASSLVGGDTQYF.

This chain uses TRBV5-6 with TRBJ2-1, with 11 nucleotides matching TRBD2. The CDR3 length is 18 residues. The J segment lost 0 bases and the V segment lost 4 bases, leaving 9 bases of the junction unmatched. Germline V gene sequence: CDR1 SGHDT, CDR2 YYEEEE. The CDR3 region is CASSPGLAAASSYNEQFF. The DNA for the CDR3 is TGTGCCAGCAGCCCGGGACTAGCGGCCGCGAGCTCCTACAATGAGCAGTTCTTC.

This chain links TRBV15 with TRBJ2-1, with D possibly TRBD1 on 6 matching bases. Between the trimmed V and J ends, which lost 1 base and 2 bases, there was a span of 15 bases. The CDR3 is 17 amino acids. Germline CDR1 reads LNHNV; CDR2 reads YYDKDF (reference sequence). CDR3 residues: CATSRGALQGTYNEQFF. DNA of the CDR3: TGTGCCACCAGCAGAGGGGCCCTGCAGGGGACCTACAATGAGCAGTTCTTC.

The V call is TRBV18, the J call TRBJ1-6; weak D call: TRBD1 (6 bases). The ends were cut back, 3 bases at V and 7 bases at J, with 16 bases in the middle. The germline V gene has CDR1 KGHSH and CDR2 LQKENI. This CDR3 spans 16 amino acids. The CDR3 DNA is TGTGCCAGCTCACCGAACCCCGCAGGGGCCAATTCACCCCTCCACTTT. Amino acids: CASSPNPAGANSPLHF.

V gene TRBV30 combines with J gene TRBJ2-1, with D hard to call. The CDR3 runs to 11 residues. Trimming removed 4 bases from V and 9 bases from J, with 10 bases in between. Germline values: CDR1 GTSNPN, CDR2 SVGIG (reference sequence). The CDR3, as DNA: TGTGCCTGGAACCTTTTCGGTGAGCAGTTCTTC. Translation: CAWNLFGEQFF.

This clone was counted between two and nine times. The J gene is TRBJ1-6, the V gene TRBV2; tentatively, D is TRBD1 (5 bases). The CDR3 totals 15 residues. Germline V lookup: CDR1 SNHLY, CDR2 FYNNEI. The germline V and J ends were trimmed by 7 bases and 0 bases, with 10 bases remaining between them. In nucleotides, the CDR3 is TGTGCCAGCACCCGCGGGGGCTCCTATAATTCACCCCTCCACTTT. This gives the protein CASTRGGSYNSPLHF.

The chain joins TRBV4-1 to TRBJ1-5; D possibly corresponds to TRBD1 (6 bases). This CDR3 is 18 amino acids long. Germline values: CDR1 MGHRA, CDR2 YSYEKL. Trimming took off 3 bases at V and 2 bases at J, with 20 bases between the two ends. CDR3 sequence reads: CASSQGNLQGRGNQPQHF. CDR3 nucleotides: TGCGCCAGCAGCCAGGGCAACCTACAGGGTCGGGGCAATCAGCCCCAGCATTTT.

The J gene is TRBJ1-2, the V gene TRBV19, with a possible D match to TRBD1 (6 bases). Germline CDR1 and CDR2: LNHDA and SQIVND (reference sequence). V was shortened by 7 bases and J by 1 base, with 13 bases between the two germline ends. The CDR3 loop spans 14 amino acids. CDR3 in DNA: TGTGCCAGTACCTATAGGGGGGTTAACTATGGCTACACCTTC. This gives the protein CASTYRGVNYGYTF. Based on the CDR3 plus reference TRBV19 and TRBJ1-2, the full variable domain is DGGITQSPKYLFRKEGQNVTLSCEQNLNHDAMYWYRQDPGQGLRLIYYSQIVNDFQKGDIAEGYSVSREKKESFPLTVTSAQKNPTAFYLCASTYRGVNYGYTFGSGTRLTVV.

This sequence joins TRBV7-2 and TRBJ1-5, with 7 bases identical to TRBD1. V dropped 2 bases and J dropped 3; count of bases not matched to a gene: 7. The CDR3 consists of 16 residues. Per germline, CDR1 SGHTA and CDR2 FQGNSA. The CDR3 DNA sequence: TGTGCCAGCAGCTTATGGGTCGACAGGGACAATCAGCCCCAGCATTTT. Translation: CASSLWVDRDNQPQHF.

J is TRBJ1-5 and V is TRBV18; weak D call: TRBD1 (6 bases). CDR3 length: 14 residues. Germline CDR1 is KGHSH and CDR2 is LQKENI. Between the trimmed V and J ends, which lost 6 bases and 4 bases, there was a span of 13 bases. The CDR3 here is CASSLGGANQPQHF. The CDR3 DNA is TGTGCCAGCTCCCTGGGGGGGGCGAATCAGCCCCAGCATTTT. The whole variable domain, remainder taken from reference TRBV18 and TRBJ1-5, is NAGVMQNPRHLVRRRGQEARLRCSPMKGHSHVYWYRQLPEEGLKFMVYLQKENIIDESGMPKERFSAEFPKEGPSILRIQQVVRGDSAAYFCASSLGGANQPQHFGDGTRLSIL.

The chain joins TRBV25-1 to TRBJ2-7, with TRBD2 identical over 8 bases. CDR1 MGHDK and CDR2 SYGVNS come from the germline V gene. The V segment lost 4 bases and the J segment 4 bases; nucleotides outside the gene matches: 9. This CDR3 region has 15 residues. The CDR3 sequence: CASSGTGLVNYEQYF. CDR3 nucleotides: TGTGCCAGCAGTGGAACGGGACTAGTGAATTACGAGCAGTACTTC.

The chain combines TRBV6-1 with TRBJ2-7; D ambiguous. The CDR3 runs 14 residues. Germline V gene sequence: CDR1 MNHNS, CDR2 SASEGT. The ends were cut back, 1 base at V and 3 bases at J, with 10 bases in the middle. The CDR3 DNA is TGTGCCAGCAGTGAAGGGATCACCCTCTACGAGCAGTACTTC. It yields the protein CASSEGITLYEQYF.

By share, this clone ranks as medium-sized. The rearrangement joins TRBV6-1 to TRBJ1-1; no reliable D call. The germline gives CDR1 MNHNS, CDR2 SASEGT. CDR3 size: 14 residues. V lost 0 bases and J 6 bases, leaving 11 bases between the germline ends. CDR3 nucleotides: TGTGCCAGCAGTGAAGCGGTGGGCCTCCCTGAAGCTTTCTTT. Residues: CASSEAVGLPEAFF.